Listed below are T cell receptor beta chains from one sample, sequenced in a study of response to subunit inactivated influenza vaccine. One entry per CDR3 protein results from TCRdb running MiXCR on the RT-PCR reads. The sample has a few hundred thousand distinct CDR3 sequences; about 12% are singletons. The source was non-naive T cells sorted from PBMCs, collected approximately 15 days before vaccination. These receptors came from a man in his fifties or sixties who received an inactivated influenza vaccine. Each CDR3 is given with its conserved first and last residue. The order of the fields is J gene, clone size, V gene, D gene, CDR3 protein, CDR3 DNA. D genes are given only for firm matches. Expanded clones are given a class, and other clones once, few, many or no size at all.

J gene: TRBJ2-1; clone size: few; V gene: TRBV20-1; D gene: TRBD2; CDR3 protein: CSAREPSGSNEQFF; CDR3 DNA: TGCAGTGCTAGGGAGCCCAGCGGGAGCAATGAGCAGTTCTTC
J gene: TRBJ1-1; clone size: NA; V gene: TRBV11-2; D gene: NA; CDR3 protein: CASSLGYIEAFF; CDR3 DNA: TGTGCCAGCAGCTTAGGTTACATTGAAGCTTTCTTT
J gene: TRBJ1-2; clone size: NA; V gene: TRBV7-2; D gene: NA; CDR3 protein: CASSLSRLNYGYTF; CDR3 DNA: TGTGCCAGCAGCTTATCTCGTTTGAACTATGGCTACACCTTC
J gene: TRBJ1-5; clone size: few; V gene: TRBV20-1; D gene: TRBD1; CDR3 protein: CSARRDRDDQPQHF; CDR3 DNA: TGCAGTGCTAGACGGGACAGGGACGATCAGCCCCAGCATTTT
J gene: TRBJ2-1; clone size: NA; V gene: TRBV29-1; D gene: NA; CDR3 protein: CSVGQLNEQFF; CDR3 DNA: TGCAGCGTTGGGCAGCTCAATGAGCAGTTCTTC
J gene: TRBJ2-1; clone size: many; V gene: TRBV5-6; D gene: TRBD2; CDR3 protein: CASSLPSGAYNEQFF; CDR3 DNA: TGTGCCAGCAGCTTGCCTAGCGGGGCCTACAATGAGCAGTTCTTC
J gene: TRBJ2-3; clone size: few; V gene: TRBV2; D gene: NA; CDR3 protein: CASSYVEGDTQYF; CDR3 DNA: TGTGCCAGCAGTTACGTAGAGGGAGATACGCAGTATTTT
J gene: TRBJ2-1; clone size: few; V gene: TRBV20-1; D gene: TRBD1; CDR3 protein: CSASGDSNNEQFF; CDR3 DNA: TGCAGTGCTAGTGGGGACAGCAACAATGAGCAGTTCTTC
J gene: TRBJ2-7; clone size: few; V gene: TRBV27; D gene: NA; CDR3 protein: CASSPQGGYLREQYF; CDR3 DNA: TGTGCCAGCAGTCCCCAGGGGGGGTACCTACGCGAGCAGTACTTC
J gene: TRBJ2-1; clone size: few; V gene: TRBV4-1; D gene: NA; CDR3 protein: CASSQLGHGSNFF; CDR3 DNA: TGCGCCAGCAGCCAATTGGGTCATGGTTCCAATTTCTTC
J gene: TRBJ2-5; clone size: NA; V gene: TRBV20-1; D gene: TRBD2; CDR3 protein: CSARNLRGGETQYF; CDR3 DNA: TGCAGTGCTAGAAATCTCCGGGGGGGAGAGACCCAGTACTTC